The entry below describes one T cell receptor beta chain. TCRdb's table, derived via immunoSEQ multiplex PCR, lists solely in-frame clones and lacks some. The table includes around 150,000 clones, more than 60% detected once. The source of the sample is a study of blood T cell repertoires in COVID-19. The CDR3 is 14 amino acids. Germline CDR1 SGDLS, CDR2 YYNGEE. The V and J ends lost 3 bases and 0 bases respectively, with 7 bases between them. This sequence joins TRBV9 and TRBJ1-3; D is uncertain. This TCR derives from a man aged 50-59 years with acute or convalescent COVID-19. Input material: peripheral blood. The chain's CDR3 is CASSGRFSGNTIYF. For the CDR3, the DNA is TGTGCCAGCAGCGGCAGGTTCTCTGGAAACACCATATATTTT.